The rows below give T cell receptor beta chains drawn from one sample of a study of OX40 agonist ivuxolimab in advanced cancers. The table came from immunoSEQ multiplex PCR; TCRdb's copy has only in-frame clones and leaves some out. The data contain 67,000 or so clones, roughly nine tenths of them seen just once; the ten biggest clones take up approximately 0.99%. Sequencing used CD4+ or CD8+ T cells sorted from blood, obtained in a trial of the OX40 agonist ivuxolimab. The receptors originated from an adult with an advanced solid tumor such as melanoma, head and neck, liver or kidney cancer. Each CDR3 is given with its conserved first and last residue. A D gene is named only where the DNA matches it firmly. The listing skips clone size in some rows; elsewhere it reads once, few, many or a size class.

NA	TRBJ2-2	TRBV2	NA	CATRRGETGELFF	TGTGCCACCCGGAGAGGGGAGACCGGGGAGCTGTTTTTT
few	TRBJ1-2	TRBV5-1	NA	CASSSGPSYGYTF	TGCGCCAGCAGCTCAGGACCGAGCTATGGCTACACCTTC
NA	TRBJ2-2	TRBV19	NA	CASSTQALGELFF	TGTGCCAGTAGTACACAGGCATTAGGGGAGCTGTTTTTT
NA	TRBJ2-3	TRBV19	TRBD2	CASSTVAGGVLTDTQYF	TGTGCCAGTAGTACGGTAGCGGGAGGGGTCCTCACAGATACGCAGTATTTT
NA	TRBJ2-5	TRBV2	TRBD1	CAKSTGVETQYF	TGTGCCAAATCTACAGGGGTAGAGACCCAGTACTTC
NA	TRBJ1-4	TRBV5-1	TRBD1	CASSLAAGGNEKLFF	TGCGCCAGCAGCTTGGCCGCAGGGGGTAATGAAAAACTGTTTTTT
NA	TRBJ1-4	TRBV30	NA	CAWGGDIATNEKLFF	TGTGCCTGGGGTGGGGATATTGCAACTAATGAAAAACTGTTTTTT
few	TRBJ2-7	TRBV5-1	TRBD1	CASSLGGQAPGLVFTYEQYF	TGCGCCAGCAGCTTGGGGGGACAGGCCCCCGGCCTTGTTTTCACCTACGAGCAGTACTTC
NA	TRBJ2-7	TRBV25-1	TRBD2	CATSAGGRYEQYF	TGTGCCACCTCGGCGGGAGGACGCTACGAGCAGTACTTC
NA	TRBJ1-3	TRBV5-1	NA	CASSPDGSGNTIYF	TGCGCCAGCAGCCCGGACGGTTCTGGAAACACCATATATTTT
NA	TRBJ2-1	TRBV6-1	TRBD2	CASSERGGAGEQFF	TGTGCCAGCAGTGAAAGGGGAGGGGCAGGGGAGCAGTTCTTC
NA	TRBJ1-6	TRBV28	NA	CASSGGVAPLHF	TGTGCCAGCAGCGGGGGGGTTGCCCCCCTCCACTTT
NA	TRBJ2-7	TRBV7-8	TRBD2	CASSLSLAGVEQYF	TGTGCCAGCAGCTTATCACTAGCGGGAGTCGAGCAGTACTTC
NA	TRBJ2-3	TRBV9	NA	CASSVTATDTQYF	TGTGCCAGCAGCGTAACAGCCACAGATACGCAGTATTTT
NA	TRBJ2-7	TRBV29-1	TRBD2	CSVPGGSGLSYEQYF	TGCAGCGTCCCTGGGGGTAGCGGGTTGTCCTACGAGCAGTACTTC
NA	TRBJ2-3	TRBV11-2	NA	CASSSQGGPRDTQYF	TGTGCCAGCAGCTCCCAAGGAGGGCCTAGAGATACGCAGTATTTT
once	TRBJ1-1	TRBV25-1	NA	CASSEGGDMNTEAFF	TGTGCCAGCAGTGAAGGGGGGGATATGAACACTGAAGCTTTCTTT
NA	TRBJ2-1	TRBV5-1	NA	CASSLDSSYNEQFF	TGCGCCAGCAGCTTGGACTCATCCTACAATGAGCAGTTCTTC
NA	TRBJ2-7	TRBV19	NA	CASSIFQGAYEQYF	TGTGCCAGTAGTATCTTCCAGGGTGCCTACGAGCAGTACTTC
NA	TRBJ2-2	TRBV28	NA	CATFPHTNTGELFF	TGTGCCACCTTCCCACACACGAACACCGGGGAGCTGTTTTTT
once	TRBJ2-1	TRBV4-1	TRBD2	CASSQAQTGTSGFGRNEQFF	TGCGCCAGCAGCCAAGCCCAAACCGGGACTAGCGGTTTTGGTCGCAATGAGCAGTTCTTC
NA	TRBJ2-5	TRBV6-6	NA	CASSRGGQQETQYF	TGTGCCAGCAGTAGGGGAGGCCAGCAAGAGACCCAGTACTTC
NA	TRBJ2-5	TRBV29-1	NA	CSTRQVQETQYF	TGCAGCACTCGACAAGTCCAAGAGACCCAGTACTTC
NA	TRBJ2-7	TRBV7-2	NA	CASSLYRNEQYF	TGTGCCAGCAGCTTATACAGGAACGAGCAGTACTTC
NA	TRBJ1-2	TRBV6-5	NA	CASSYSAANYGYTF	TGTGCCAGCAGTTACTCGGCAGCCAACTATGGCTACACCTTC
NA	TRBJ2-1	TRBV11-2	TRBD2	CASSTSGGYNEQFF	TGTGCCAGCAGCACTAGCGGGGGTTACAATGAGCAGTTCTTC
NA	TRBJ2-2	TRBV2	TRBD1	CASGTGQGNTGELFF	TGTGCCAGCGGGACGGGACAGGGCAACACCGGGGAGCTGTTTTTT
NA	TRBJ1-1	TRBV28	NA	CASSSFGQNTEAFF	TGTGCCAGCAGTAGTTTTGGACAGAACACTGAAGCTTTCTTT
NA	TRBJ1-3	TRBV29-1	NA	CSVEGLAGNTIYF	TGCAGCGTTGAAGGACTTGCTGGAAACACCATATATTTT
NA	TRBJ2-6	TRBV5-4	TRBD2	CASSSPAGGKGGANVLTF	TGTGCCAGCAGTTCCCCAGCGGGAGGGAAGGGTGGGGCCAACGTCCTGACTTTC
once	TRBJ1-1	TRBV6-4	NA	CASRAQGWDTEAFF	TGTGCCAGCAGGGCCCAGGGGTGGGACACTGAAGCTTTCTTT
few	TRBJ1-2	TRBV30	TRBD1	CAWSATGIRRGYTF	TGTGCCTGGAGTGCGACAGGGATACGGAGAGGCTACACCTTC
once	TRBJ2-5	TRBV7-3	NA	CASSLGAQETQYF	TGTGCCAGCAGCTTGGGGGCCCAAGAGACCCAGTACTTC
NA	TRBJ1-1	TRBV7-2	TRBD1	CASSQTTGGPNTEAFF	TGTGCCAGCAGCCAGACAACAGGGGGCCCTAACACTGAAGCTTTCTTT
once	TRBJ1-1	TRBV7-9	NA	CASSLGQSNTEAFF	TGTGCCAGCAGCCTCGGACAGTCAAACACTGAAGCTTTCTTT
NA	TRBJ1-2	TRBV18	NA	CASSPEGLTNYGYTF	TGTGCCAGCTCACCCGAGGGATTAACTAACTATGGCTACACCTTC
once	TRBJ2-1	TRBV7-2	NA	CASSSQGGRNEQFF	TGTGCCAGCAGCTCCCAGGGGGGGAGGAATGAGCAGTTCTTC
NA	TRBJ1-3	TRBV5-1	TRBD1	CASQQGISGNTIYF	TGCGCCAGTCAACAGGGGATCTCTGGAAACACCATATATTTT
NA	TRBJ1-1	TRBV6-5	NA	CASSYMMATEAFF	TGTGCCAGCAGTTATATGATGGCCACTGAAGCTTTCTTT
NA	TRBJ2-7	TRBV2	NA	CASSVFEQYF	TGTGCCAGCAGTGTATTCGAGCAGTACTTC
NA	TRBJ2-5	TRBV6-1	NA	CASSAQGPLFYF	TGTGCCAGCAGTGCCCAGGGGCCCCTTTTCTACTTC
NA	TRBJ2-5	TRBV5-1	TRBD1	CASGPGQGQETQYF	TGCGCCAGCGGGCCGGGACAGGGACAAGAGACCCAGTACTTC
NA	TRBJ2-7	TRBV9	TRBD2	CASSLEREWSEQYF	TGTGCCAGCAGTTTAGAGCGGGAGTGGAGCGAGCAGTACTTC
NA	TRBJ2-7	TRBV6-5	NA	CASSASSYEQYF	TGTGCCAGCAGTGCTAGCAGCTACGAGCAGTACTTC
NA	TRBJ1-4	TRBV6-1	NA	CASSDGGTNEKLFF	TGTGCCAGCAGTGATGGGGGCACTAATGAAAAACTGTTTTTT
NA	TRBJ1-2	TRBV7-2	NA	CASSLSGLFYGYTF	TGTGCCAGCAGCTTATCGGGCCTCTTTTATGGCTACACCTTC
few	TRBJ2-7	TRBV19	TRBD2	CASSVGLAGDHEQYF	TGTGCCAGTAGTGTCGGACTAGCGGGAGACCACGAGCAGTACTTC
NA	TRBJ2-7	TRBV9	NA	CASSVGTDRWHEQYF	TGTGCCAGCAGCGTAGGAACCGACAGGTGGCACGAGCAGTACTTC
NA	TRBJ1-5	TRBV5-6	NA	CASSLWEGQPQHF	TGTGCCAGCAGCTTGTGGGAAGGGCAGCCCCAGCATTTT
NA	TRBJ2-2	TRBV4-2	NA	CASSQDYGSNTGELFF	TGTGCCAGCAGCCAAGATTATGGGTCGAACACCGGGGAGCTGTTTTTT
NA	TRBJ2-7	TRBV29-1	NA	CSVRGHLSYEQYF	TGCAGCGTCCGCGGGCATCTCTCCTACGAGCAGTACTTC
NA	TRBJ2-1	TRBV19	NA	CASKDIQGRHNEQFF	TGTGCCAGTAAAGATATCCAGGGGAGGCACAATGAGCAGTTCTTC
NA	TRBJ1-4	TRBV7-9	NA	CASSSSGTLEKLFF	TGTGCCAGCAGCTCTTCCGGGACTCTCGAAAAACTGTTTTTT